The TCR beta chain described here comes from a study of memory CD4+ T cells and cytomegalovirus serostatus. Remarks on this clone: What it recognizes is unknown.

CDR3 length equals 13 residues. CDR1 SQVTM and CDR2 ANQGSEA come from the germline V gene. The germline V and J ends were trimmed by 2 bases and 0 bases, with 6 bases remaining between them. Study observations and caveats: CD4+ memory repertoires contained about two fifths of the roughly 160 reported CMV TCRbeta sequences. A US-trained random forest predicted CMV serostatus with median AUC approximately 0.9.

Using immunoSEQ multiplex PCR, the repertoire was profiled, and TCRdb retains in-frame clones only, with some absent. Altogether 55,000 or so clones are present, about 86% being singletons, with the ten largest covering 1.5% to 2%. The sort gate was single viable CD3+CD4+CD8-CD45RO+ cells for memory CD4+ T cells. Positive selection with CD4 microbeads enriched total CD4+ T cells. Source material: memory CD4+ T cells from blood. This chain uses TRBV29-1 with TRBJ2-3; D remains unclear. This TCR was recovered from an adult in good health and CMV-seropositive. Written as DNA, the CDR3 is TGCAGCGTTGAAACGAGCAGCACAGATACGCAGTATTTT. Its protein is CSVETSSTDTQYF.